A single sample is the source of the 9 T cell receptor beta chains below, sequenced in a study of blood T cell repertoires in COVID-19 (dated by TCRdb to the early 2020s). To prepare the library, the immunoSEQ multiplex PCR assay was applied. TCRdb limited this immuneACCESS table to in-frame rearrangements with V and J called. A share of clones is missing; checked studies link under half to unresolved V genes, and the rest is unexplained. A total of under 45,000 clones appear in this sample, around 82% of them only once. Less than 55% of the sample belongs to the ten largest clones. The sample was peripheral blood. The receptors shown here come from an elderly woman with active or convalescent COVID-19.

The V and J genes are TRBV23-1 and TRBJ1-2, with D maybe TRBD1 (6 bases). TRBV23-1 carries the ORF label, with uncertain function. The germline V and J ends were trimmed by 0 bases and 8 bases, with 13 bases remaining between them. The CDR3 contains 14 residues. As DNA, the CDR3 is TGCGCCAGCAGTCAATCGGCAGGGGTGTCGGGCTACACCTTC. Translation gives CASSQSAGVSGYTF.

This sequence joins TRBV7-2 and TRBJ2-1; 10 bases agree with TRBD2. Germline assignment: CDR1 SGHTA and CDR2 FQGNSA. CDR3 length: 16 residues. V lost 5 bases and J lost 3; bases outside the gene matches: 7. CDR3 region: CASSPRASGGYNEQFF. For the CDR3, the DNA is TGTGCCAGCAGCCCCCGGGCTAGCGGGGGCTACAATGAGCAGTTCTTC.

The V and J genes are TRBV7-9 and TRBJ1-2; D is possibly TRBD1 (5 bases). Germline loops: CDR1 SEHNR, CDR2 FQNEAQ (reference sequence). Trimming took off 5 bases at V and 3 bases at J, with 16 bases between the two ends. This CDR3 is 15 amino acids long. The CDR3, as DNA: TGTGCCAGCAGCCCCTCTCTAGGGGCTGACTATGGCTACACCTTC. This gives the protein CASSPSLGADYGYTF.

This clone came up a few times. The gene calls are TRBV28 and TRBJ2-4; D call uncertain. Germline assignment: CDR1 MDHEN and CDR2 SYDVKM. V was shortened by 4 bases and J by 9 bases, with 13 bases between the two germline ends. CDR3 length equals 13 residues. For the CDR3, the DNA is TGTGCCAGCAGTTGGATCACAGTAGGCATTCAGTACTTC. Encoded protein: CASSWITVGIQYF.

The chain couples TRBV21-1 to TRBJ2-7; the table's D call of TRBD2 was not tested on the DNA. TRBV21-1 is noted as a pseudogene. The CDR3 has 17 residues. CDR3 region: CASSKGARVGFSYEQYF. The CDR3 DNA reads as TGTGCCAGCAGCAAAGGAGCCCGAGTTGGTTTCTCCTACGAGCAGTACTTC.

This clone was counted a few times. This sequence joins TRBV30 and TRBJ1-4, with 7 bases matching TRBD1. The length of the CDR3 is 14 residues. J was trimmed by 7 bases and V by 1 base; bases with no gene match: 6. Germline CDR1 GTSNPN, CDR2 SVGIG (reference sequence). The CDR3 sequence is CAWSETGSGEKLFF. The CDR3 DNA follows: TGTGCCTGGAGTGAGACAGGGAGTGGTGAAAAACTGTTTTTT. The complete variable domain, with remaining parts taken from reference TRBV30 and TRBJ1-4, reads SQTIHQWPATLVQPVGSPLSLECTVEGTSNPNLYWYRQAAGRGLQLLFYSVGIGQISSEVPQNLSASRPQDRQFILSSKKLLLSDSGFYLCAWSETGSGEKLFFGSGTQLSVL.

The rearrangement links TRBV30 to TRBJ1-2, with D possibly TRBD1 on 5 matching bases. The germline V gene encodes CDR1 GTSNPN and CDR2 SVGIG (reference sequence). Trimming cost V 0 bases and J 7 bases, with 15 bases left between them. This CDR3 contains 14 residues. CDR3: CAWSVGQGWSGYTF. DNA for the CDR3: TGTGCCTGGAGTGTTGGGCAGGGCTGGAGTGGCTACACCTTC.

The genes are TRBV7-2 and TRBJ1-2, with D tentatively TRBD1 (5 bases). Trimming left V 7 bases short and J 4 bases short, with 13 bases between. CDR3 length: 13 residues. The germline gives CDR1 SGHTA, CDR2 FQGNSA. The CDR3 reads CASTLPGIYGYTF. CDR3 in DNA: TGTGCCAGCACCCTGCCAGGGATCTATGGCTACACCTTC. Supplemented by reference TRBV7-2 and TRBJ1-2, the full variable domain reads GAGVSQSPSNKVTEKGKDVELRCDPISGHTALYWYRQSLGQGLEFLIYFQGNSAPDKSGLPSDRFSAERTGGSVSTLTIQRTQQEDSAVYLCASTLPGIYGYTFGSGTRLTVV.

This chain joins TRBV30 and TRBJ1-3; 9 nucleotides agree with TRBD1. V lost 5 bases to trimming and J lost 3 bases; unmatched junction nucleotides: 2. The CDR3 length is 13 residues. Germline assignment: CDR1 GTSNPN and CDR2 SVGIG (reference sequence). CDR3 protein: CAWVTGGGNTIYF. CDR3 DNA: TGTGCCTGGGTGACAGGGGGTGGAAACACCATATATTTT.